This T cell receptor (beta chain) was captured by sequencing in a study of post-analysis software for immune sequencing data (dated by TCRdb to about 2015). Background on the whole study: The recorded disease courses included relapsing-remitting, secondary progressive and progressive-relapsing multiple sclerosis, and some patients had no subtype annotation. A subset of samples was prepared in parallel using single-end sample barcoding, then pooled and co-amplified after Illumina adapter ligation. The multiple sclerosis patient repertoires were compared with more than 9 previously published healthy control repertoires from donors aged roughly 6 to 25 years.

Library creation used PCR. Sequenced using an Illumina HiSeq 2500. To reduce PCR and sequencing biases, unique molecular identifiers were built into the TCR beta cDNA libraries. Roughly 500,000 cDNA molecules were obtained for every 1 to 10 million input T cells, so each molecule roughly corresponded to one T cell. The same protocol used for the earlier healthy control dataset was applied to prepare and sequence the patient libraries. Within a given batch, samples were prepared together, multiplexed and sequenced on the same HiSeq lane. In the paper's pipeline: Raw barcoded reads were processed with MIGEC, discarding single-read molecular identifier groups before consensus assembly and CDR3 extraction. Clonotype tables were post-analysed with VDJtools, normalizing diversity by down-sampling all datasets to the smallest sample size. In repertoire overlap clustering, CDR3 amino acid sequences, but not nucleotide sequences, were matched to correct batch-related cross-sample contamination. The public sequencing data were trimmed at Q25 with fastp and processed into clonotypes with MiXCR by TCRdb, which kept only in-frame beta chains. A single entry per CDR3 protein holds the most common genes and DNA from its merged rows. The V and J calls, along with clone size, are taken from TCRdb and not from the paper's own processing. This sample lists 650,000 to 900,000 distinct CDR3 sequences; more than 45% were detected once. The biggest ten clones account for 4% to 5% of the sample.

The germline V gene (reference sequence) specifies MNHEY as CDR1 and SMNVEV as CDR2. From the cysteine through the phenylalanine, the CDR3 covers 15 amino acids. Kept here is only the CDR3 DNA, which spans 45 bases and is read in frame from base 1. The V and J ends are trimmed by 2 bases and 4 bases, leaving 14 bases between them. What the research found in general, with its limitations: Direct clustering with F measure revealed strong co-clustering of samples prepared in the same batch, which led to a batch-effect correction. The control group was slightly older than the multiple sclerosis patient group. Multiple sclerosis patients had significantly lower normalized Chao1 diversity than controls, a result that suggests substantial peripheral T-cell clonal expansion. Patients showed significantly higher frequencies than controls for 4 or 5 TRBV segments, among them TRBV5-6, TRBV5-1 and TRBV20-1.

To demonstrate the VDJtools post-analysis software, TCR beta repertoires were profiled from the peripheral blood of more than 10 young patients with multiple sclerosis. Multiple sclerosis patients were children and adolescents aged about 6 to 15 years. Comments on this clonotype: Its antigen remains unidentified. No base-level quality is on record; no much larger clone is a single base apart.

The TCR was taken from a girl between 10 and 17 years old with multiple sclerosis. The V gene is TRBV27 and the J gene is TRBJ1-2, and possibly TRBD1, on 5 matching bases. Specimen: blood. The CDR3: CASSLDPGRIYGYTF. The DNA reads as follows: TGTGCCAGCAGTTTAGACCCGGGACGGATCTATGGCTACACCTTC.